The next 25 T cell receptor beta chains were all read from a single sample in a study of ipilimumab plus nivolumab after autologous stem cell transplantation. Profiled with immunoSEQ multiplex PCR; TCRdb holds only in-frame clones, not every one. The sample lists 20,000 to 25,000 clones, 75% to 85% seen once, with more than 15% in the top ten. The input for sequencing was PBMCs, taken in a trial of ipilimumab plus nivolumab as post-transplant consolidation. All receptors derive from a male donor with diffuse large B-cell lymphoma.

This clone was picked up one time. The V gene is TRBV5-6, the J gene TRBJ1-2; D gene unclear. V was trimmed by 1 base and J by 1 base, leaving 11 bases between them. The V gene's germline CDR1 is SGHDT and CDR2 YYEEEE. The CDR3 is 15 amino acids. CDR3 loop: CASSLSRRDNYGYTF. The CDR3 DNA reads as TGTGCCAGCAGCTTGTCGCGAAGGGATAACTATGGCTACACCTTC.

The chain links TRBV2 to TRBJ1-1; D may be TRBD1 (6 bases). The CDR3 extends over 14 amino acids. The V gene's germline CDR1 is SNHLY and CDR2 FYNNEI. With 0 bases removed from V and 5 bases from J, the gap between germline ends came to 10 bases. CDR3 amino acids: CASSEAEGGTEAFF. The CDR3 DNA follows: TGTGCCAGCAGTGAAGCGGAGGGGGGAACTGAAGCTTTCTTT.

The gene calls are TRBV7-2 and TRBJ1-3; D not certain. The CDR3 sequence is 15 residues long. The V and J ends lost 0 bases and 0 bases respectively, with 6 bases between them. Germline assignment: CDR1 SGHTA and CDR2 FQGNSA. The CDR3 sequence is CASSLAAGSGNTIYF. The DNA for the CDR3 is TGTGCCAGCAGCTTAGCCGCGGGCTCTGGAAACACCATATATTTT.

V gene TRBV28 combines with J gene TRBJ1-3, with D perhaps matching TRBD1 (6 bases). Trimming cost V 4 bases and J 4 bases, with 14 bases left between them. The CDR3 has 15 residues. Germline assignment: CDR1 MDHEN and CDR2 SYDVKM. This CDR3 reads CASSSGTSEGNTIYF. The CDR3 nucleotides are TGTGCCAGCAGTTCCGGGACATCGGAGGGAAACACCATATATTTT.

The chain uses TRBV7-9 and TRBJ2-7; 9 bases fit TRBD2. The CDR3 length is 14 residues. The germline V gene has CDR1 SEHNR and CDR2 FQNEAQ (reference sequence). The V segment lost 1 base and the J segment 10 bases; nucleotides outside the gene matches: 8. For the CDR3, the DNA is TGTGCCAGCAGCTTAGGCCCTAGCGGGGCGTCCCAGTACTTC. Translating gives CASSLGPSGASQYF.

This chain joins TRBV6-5 and TRBJ2-5; the match to TRBD2 covers 8 bases. V was clipped by 2 bases and J by 1 base; unmatched bases: 6. The CDR3 loop spans 16 amino acids. Germline V gene sequence: CDR1 MNHEY, CDR2 SVGAGI. CDR3 DNA sequence: TGTGCCAGCAGTTACATATGGCGGGGGGCCCAAGAGACCCAGTACTTC. It translates to CASSYIWRGAQETQYF.

The chain recombines TRBV7-2 with TRBJ1-1; the match to TRBD1 covers 8 bases. Germline CDR1 is SGHTA and CDR2 is FQGNSA. CDR3 size: 14 residues. The trim removed 5 bases at V and 6 bases at J, leaving 8 bases unmatched. CDR3 sequence reads: CASSPQPGQAEAFF. In DNA, the CDR3 is TGTGCCAGCAGCCCGCAACCGGGACAGGCTGAAGCTTTCTTT. Based on the CDR3 plus reference TRBV7-2 and TRBJ1-1, the full variable domain is GAGVSQSPSNKVTEKGKDVELRCDPISGHTALYWYRQSLGQGLEFLIYFQGNSAPDKSGLPSDRFSAERTGGSVSTLTIQRTQQEDSAVYLCASSPQPGQAEAFFGQGTRLTVV.

V usage is TRBV7-2 and J usage is TRBJ2-1, with D maybe TRBD2 (6 bases). Germline CDR1 is SGHTA and CDR2 is FQGNSA. V shed 5 bases and J shed 8 bases, with 22 bases lying between them. CDR3 size: 16 residues. CDR3: CASSPGGSTGGHEQFF. Here the CDR3 DNA reads TGTGCCAGCAGCCCCGGGGGTAGCACCGGTGGCCATGAGCAGTTCTTC.

This sequence joins TRBV7-9 and TRBJ2-1; 8 nucleotides agree with TRBD2. Germline trimming cut 5 bases from V and 7 bases from J; bases unmatched to any gene: 13. CDR1 is SEHNR and CDR2 is FQNEAQ in the germline V gene (reference sequence). This CDR3 has 16 residues. The CDR3 bases are TGTGCCAGCAGCCTACTAGCAGGCGGGGGGAAAAATGAGCAGTTCTTC. Amino acid sequence: CASSLLAGGGKNEQFF.

This clone is termed medium-sized. The CDR3 region is CASSYPVYQGPGYEQYF. CDR3 DNA: TGTGCCAGCAGCTACCCTGTTTATCAGGGCCCGGGGTACGAGCAGTACTTC. The V gene is TRBV7-8, the J gene TRBJ2-7, with D perhaps TRBD1 or TRBD2 (5 bases each). This CDR3 comprises 17 residues. V was pared by 4 bases and J by 4 bases, with 23 bases between. Germline-derived CDR1 and CDR2 are SGHVS and FQNEAQ.

The J gene is TRBJ1-6, the V gene TRBV7-2; no firm D call. The CDR3 totals 12 residues. V lost 6 bases to trimming and J lost 7 bases, with 7 bases between them. Looked up from germline, CDR1 is SGHTA and CDR2 is FQGNSA. The CDR3 DNA sequence: TGTGCCAGCAGGGAAGGGAATTCACCCCTCCACTTT. It encodes CASREGNSPLHF.

This chain uses TRBV6-5 with TRBJ2-7; 7 bases line up with TRBD1. Germline-derived CDR1 and CDR2 are MNHEY and SVGAGI. V shed 7 bases, J shed 2 bases, and the junction held 8 bases outside the gene matches. The CDR3 totals 14 residues. The CDR3 nucleotides are TGTGCCAGCAACGACAGACAGGGAACCTACGAGCAGTACTTC. Protein sequence: CASNDRQGTYEQYF.

The gene calls are TRBV11-2 and TRBJ2-1; D gene uncertain. The CDR3 runs 12 residues. Germline V gene data show CDR1 as SGHAT and CDR2 as FQNNGV. V dropped 0 bases and J dropped 9 bases, with 6 bases sitting between them. CDR3 sequence (DNA): TGTGCCAGCAGCTTAGAGCTCCGTGAGCAGTTCTTC. It is translated as CASSLELREQFF.

V and J are TRBV4-1 and TRBJ2-5; D may correspond to TRBD1 or TRBD2 (5 bases each). This CDR3 is built from 14 residues. Germline lookup yields CDR1 MGHRA and CDR2 YSYEKL. The V and J ends lost 0 bases and 9 bases respectively, with 14 bases between them. The CDR3: CASSQEGPLGAQYF. CDR3 nucleotides: TGCGCCAGCAGCCAAGAGGGGCCCTTGGGGGCCCAGTACTTC.

The chain employs TRBV10-3 and TRBJ2-5, with TRBD1 matching over 9 bases. Matching the DNA end better, TRBJ2-7 makes the J call doubtful. The CDR3 covers 13 residues. Germline V gene data show CDR1 as ENHRY and CDR2 as SYGVKD. The CDR3 region is CAIRSGQGYEQYF. The CDR3 nucleotides are TGTGCCATCAGATCGGGACAGGGATACGAGCAGTACTTC.

The V and J genes are TRBV5-1 and TRBJ2-7; D ambiguous. Germline values: CDR1 SGHRS, CDR2 YFSETQ. The CDR3 runs to 15 residues. V lost 4 bases to trimming and J lost 1 base, with 15 bases between them. CDR3 in DNA: TGCGCCAGCAGCACGACGGGCGACAAATCCTACGAGCAGTACTTC. Translated, it gives CASSTTGDKSYEQYF.

This chain links TRBV7-9 with TRBJ1-2; D may be TRBD1 (5 bases). V shed 1 base and J shed 4 bases, with 16 bases lying between them. Per germline, CDR1 SEHNR and CDR2 FQNEAQ (reference sequence). The CDR3 is 16 residues long. DNA of the CDR3: TGTGCCAGCAGCTTAGGCCCGCAGGGCAACCTCTATGGCTACACCTTC. It translates to CASSLGPQGNLYGYTF.

The chain uses TRBV30 and TRBJ1-3; 7 bases align to TRBD1. This CDR3 is 19 amino acids long. V shed 0 bases, J shed 0 bases, and the junction held 14 bases outside the gene matches. Germline-derived CDR1 and CDR2 are GTSNPN and SVGIG (reference sequence). As DNA, the CDR3 is TGTGCCTGGAGTGTAGGTCAGGGGGTCTACCTACCCTCTGGAAACACCATATATTTT. Amino acid sequence: CAWSVGQGVYLPSGNTIYF.

The V and J genes are TRBV4-1 and TRBJ2-3; the D gene is possibly TRBD1 (5 bases). The CDR3 sequence is 14 residues long. Germline CDR1 is MGHRA and CDR2 is YSYEKL. Trimming shortened V by 0 bases and J by 7 bases, and 11 bases separated the two germline ends. The CDR3 nucleotides are TGCGCCAGCAGCCAAGATCAGGGCATCAATACGCAGTATTTT. Protein product: CASSQDQGINTQYF.

The chain joins TRBV27 to TRBJ2-1, with 10 bases identical to TRBD1. The ends lost 4 bases at V and 7 bases at J; junction bases unmatched: 7. This CDR3 region has 15 residues. Germline V gives CDR1 MNHEY, CDR2 SMNVEV (reference sequence). CDR3 bases: TGTGCCAGCAGTTCAGAGGGACAGGGGTTGAATGAGCAGTTCTTC. This codes for CASSSEGQGLNEQFF.

This clone showed up just once. This chain joins TRBV4-1 and TRBJ1-4; a weak D match, TRBD1 (6 bases). Trimming pared 0 bases from V and 5 bases from J, leaving 16 bases between. The CDR3 covers 17 residues. The V gene's germline CDR1 is MGHRA and CDR2 YSYEKL. The CDR3 region has the DNA TGCGCCAGCAGCCAAGAACCCTGGACAGATAAAAATGAAAAACTGTTTTTT. Amino acid sequence: CASSQEPWTDKNEKLFF.

The chain combines TRBV28 with TRBJ1-2; possible D gene TRBD1, 5 bases. Between the trimmed V and J ends, which lost 3 bases and 4 bases, there was a span of 21 bases. The CDR3 has 17 amino acids. The germline CDR1 and CDR2 sequences are MDHEN and SYDVKM. The chain's CDR3 is CASSFNPARGVVYGYTF. CDR3 DNA sequence: TGTGCCAGCAGTTTTAATCCCGCGAGAGGGGTCGTCTATGGCTACACCTTC.

The chain employs TRBV5-5 and TRBJ2-7, with D possibly TRBD2 on 6 matching bases. CDR1 SGHKS and CDR2 YYEKEE come from the germline V gene (reference sequence). With 2 bases removed from V and 0 bases from J, the gap between germline ends came to 9 bases. The CDR3 extends over 14 amino acids. The CDR3, as DNA: TGTGCCAGCAGCTTTTACGGGAGCTCCTACGAGCAGTACTTC. Encoded protein: CASSFYGSSYEQYF.

The gene calls are TRBV6-6 and TRBJ1-6; D gene ambiguous. V was clipped by 0 bases and J by 10 bases, with 13 bases between them. This CDR3 region has 15 residues. CDR1 is MNHNY and CDR2 is SVGAGI in the germline V gene (reference sequence). The CDR3 is CASSYSNRGGSPLHF. DNA for the CDR3: TGTGCCAGCAGTTACTCCAACCGGGGAGGGTCACCCCTCCACTTT.

V and J are TRBV5-4 and TRBJ1-4; 9 nucleotides match TRBD1. Germline-derived CDR1 and CDR2 are SGHNT and YYREEE (reference sequence). The CDR3 is made up of 16 amino acids. Trimming at V came to 1 base and at J to 8 bases, leaving 9 bases not matched to a gene. The CDR3 spells CASSLSLDRGGEKLFF. The CDR3 nucleotides are TGTGCCAGCAGCTTGTCCCTGGACAGGGGTGGAGAAAAACTGTTTTTT.